Sequencing of this TCR beta chain was carried out in a study of T cell repertoires in cytomegalovirus infection. For the study at large: HLA-B-restricted CMV epitopes that are well studied were used alongside recently identified HLA-C-restricted ones. Both CMV infection and a matching HLA type were indicated by public TCR beta signatures.

Study-wide points: Across the ex vivo response, the dominant clonotypes were HLA-C-restricted CMV-specific TCR beta clonotypes.

TCRdb processed the reads anew with MiXCR; each CDR3 protein has one entry. The sample holds fewer than 1,000,000 distinct CDR3 sequences; roughly 30% are singletons and the top ten take roughly an eighth. V gave up 0 bases and J gave up 4 bases, with 8 bases separating them. Germline V gene lookup returns CDR1 MNHEY and CDR2 SVGAGI. The CDR3 loop spans 14 amino acids. On this clonotype itself: Its cognate antigen is unknown.

The rearrangement links TRBV6-5 to TRBJ2-3; D remains unclear. The starting material was cultured CD8+ T cells from PBMCs, obtained from culture after CMV antigen stimulation. The origin of this receptor is a human donor in good health (CMV status not recorded). Some clones in this sample may be carry-over from other donors' samples. The CDR3 DNA reads as TGTGCCAGCAGTTACTCCACGCCCCCAGATACGCAGTATTTT. This sequence encodes CASSYSTPPDTQYF.